The next 23 T cell receptor beta chains were all read from a single sample in a study of blood T cell repertoires in COVID-19. Using immunoSEQ multiplex PCR, the repertoire was profiled, and TCRdb retains in-frame clones only, with some absent. The sample lists 220,000 or so clones, around 84% occurring once. Sequences were obtained from peripheral blood. All receptors derive from a woman in her sixties or seventies who had recovered from COVID-19.

This rearrangement joins TRBV27 to TRBJ2-7; 8 bases map to TRBD1. CDR1 MNHEY and CDR2 SMNVEV come from the germline V gene (reference sequence). The V gene end was trimmed by 8 bases and the J gene end by 5 bases; junction bases not matched to a gene: 11. This CDR3 has 14 residues. The CDR3 sequence: CASRPQGAFDEQYF. DNA for the CDR3: TGTGCCAGCCGACCTCAGGGGGCCTTCGACGAGCAGTACTTC.

V is TRBV5-1 and J is TRBJ2-5; D perhaps matches TRBD2 (7 bases). CDR1 SGHRS and CDR2 YFSETQ come from the germline V gene. Trimming took 5 bases from V and 4 from J, leaving 15 bases between them. The CDR3 is 14 residues long. CDR3 coding DNA: TGCGCCAGCAGGGGGCGGGGGCCGGGAGAGACCCAGTACTTC. The encoded protein is CASRGRGPGETQYF.

This CDR3 reads CASSPPRGGSTDTQYF. The CDR3 DNA reads as TGCGCCAGCAGCCCCCCTCGCGGGGGAAGCACAGATACGCAGTATTTT. This chain joins TRBV4-1 and TRBJ2-3, with 7 bases matching TRBD2. CDR3 length: 16 residues. Trimming at V came to 4 bases and at J to 0 bases, leaving 7 bases not matched to a gene. Germline V gene sequence: CDR1 MGHRA, CDR2 YSYEKL.

V gene TRBV11-1 combines with J gene TRBJ1-1, with D possibly being TRBD1 (5 bases). The CDR3 runs 15 residues. Trimming cost V 5 bases and J 0 bases, with 13 bases left between them. Germline values: CDR1 SGHAT, CDR2 FQDESV (reference sequence). The CDR3: CASSPRKGLNTEAFF. The CDR3 nucleotides read TGTGCCAGCAGCCCCCGAAAGGGGCTGAACACTGAAGCTTTCTTT.

The chain carries TRBV6-1 and TRBJ1-6; 11 bases map to TRBD1. The CDR3 length is 16 residues. Germline V gives CDR1 MNHNS, CDR2 SASEGT. V lost 4 bases and J lost 6; bases outside the gene matches: 5. In DNA form, the CDR3 reads TGTGCCAGCAGTGCCGGACAGGGGGCGAGTAATTCACCCCTCCACTTT. This encodes CASSAGQGASNSPLHF.

Remarks on this clone: Other DNA sequences within the sample encode an identical CDR3. V is TRBV9 and J is TRBJ1-1; D remains unclear. From germline, CDR1 is SGDLS and CDR2 YYNGEE. V lost 0 bases and J 0 bases, leaving 6 bases between the germline ends. CDR3 size: 14 residues. The CDR3 reads CASSVAGMNTEAFF. CDR3 DNA sequence: TGTGCCAGCAGCGTAGCGGGGATGAACACTGAAGCTTTCTTT.

The V gene is TRBV9, the J gene TRBJ2-1, with no clear D. V was pared by 1 base and J by 6 bases, with 23 bases between. CDR1 SGDLS and CDR2 YYNGEE come from the germline V gene. This CDR3 is built from 18 residues. The CDR3 region has the DNA TGTGCCAGCAGCGTATCTCGACAAAAACTTTCCTTGGGCAATGAGCAGTTCTTC. It encodes CASSVSRQKLSLGNEQFF. Supplemented by reference TRBV9 and TRBJ2-1, the full variable domain reads DSGVTQTPKHLITATGQRVTLRCSPRSGDLSVYWYQQSLDQGLQFLIQYYNGEERAKGNILERFSAQQFPDLHSELNLSSLELGDSALYFCASSVSRQKLSLGNEQFFGPGTRLTVL.

This clone was seen a handful of times. The chain is built from TRBV18 and TRBJ2-5; 12 bases map to TRBD2. This CDR3 has 15 residues. The V and J ends lost 6 bases and 2 bases, in that order; junction bases with no gene match: 4. Germline assignment: CDR1 KGHSH and CDR2 LQKENI. CDR3 nucleotides: TGTGCCAGCTCGCCGACTAGCGGGGGACAAGAGACCCAGTACTTC. Translating gives CASSPTSGGQETQYF.

The chain joins TRBV10-1 to TRBJ2-2, with 12 bases fitting TRBD1. The germline V gene encodes CDR1 WNHNN and CDR2 SYGVQD (reference sequence). With V trimmed by 0 bases and J by 7 bases, 6 bases remained unmatched. The CDR3 is made up of 17 amino acids. As DNA, the CDR3 is TGCGCCAGCAGTGAGTCGCTAGGGACAGGGGGCATCGGGGAGCTGTTTTTT. Translated: CASSESLGTGGIGELFF.

CDR3 loop: CASSPGQGAYEQYF. DNA of the CDR3: TGTGCCAGCAGCCCGGGACAGGGGGCCTACGAGCAGTACTTC. The genes are TRBV5-6 and TRBJ2-7; 11 bases map to TRBD1. Germline V gene sequence: CDR1 SGHDT, CDR2 YYEEEE. CDR3 length: 14 residues. The ends lost 4 bases at V and 2 bases at J; junction bases unmatched: 2.

This chain connects TRBV5-6 to TRBJ2-5; maybe TRBD2 (5 bases). Trimming pared 1 base from V and 4 bases from J, leaving 11 bases between. The CDR3 extends over 14 amino acids. Per the germline V gene, CDR1 is SGHDT and CDR2 is YYEEEE. In DNA, the CDR3 is TGTGCCAGCAGCTTGCCGGGGAAACTAGAGACCCAGTACTTC. It encodes CASSLPGKLETQYF.

V is TRBV18 and J is TRBJ2-5, with 8 bases fitting TRBD2. Germline CDR1 is KGHSH and CDR2 is LQKENI. J was trimmed by 3 bases and V by 8 bases; bases with no gene match: 11. The length of the CDR3 is 15 residues. The CDR3 DNA follows: TGTGCCAGCAAATCGCAAACTAGCGGTAAAGAGACCCAGTACTTC. Amino acids: CASKSQTSGKETQYF.

The V call is TRBV6-5, the J call TRBJ1-2; tentatively, D is TRBD1 (5 bases). The CDR3 spans 14 residues. Germline CDR1 MNHEY, CDR2 SVGAGI. The V gene lost 0 bases and the J gene lost 7 bases, with 12 bases spanning the gap. CDR3 nucleotide sequence: TGTGCCAGCAGTTACTCGAGAGGTCAGGGTGGCTACACCTTC. Protein: CASSYSRGQGGYTF.

The V call is TRBV6-2 or TRBV6-3, the J call TRBJ2-3; 8 bases are a match to TRBD2. The germline CDR1 and CDR2 sequences are MNHEY and SVGEGT. Trimming cost V 4 bases and J 2 bases; bases outside gene matches: 8. The CDR3 loop spans 16 amino acids. The CDR3 coding sequence is TGTGCCAGCAGTTCCAATTTAGCGGGGACCACAGATACGCAGTATTTT. Protein product: CASSSNLAGTTDTQYF.

J is TRBJ1-2 and V is TRBV29-1; 7 bases are shared with TRBD1. The CDR3 totals 16 residues. Germline lookup yields CDR1 SQVTM and CDR2 ANQGSEA. V shed 6 bases, J shed 0 bases, and the junction held 13 bases outside the gene matches. The chain's CDR3 is CSVSNPGGLANYGYTF. CDR3 nucleotides: TGCAGCGTCTCTAACCCAGGGGGGTTAGCTAACTATGGCTACACCTTC.

Concerning this clone itself: The same CDR3 can be traced to other DNA sequences in this sample. This rearrangement joins TRBV18 to TRBJ2-5; D unclear. The CDR3 has 13 amino acids. CDR1 and CDR2 (germline): KGHSH, LQKENI. With 3 bases removed from V and 2 bases from J, the gap between germline ends came to 7 bases. The DNA for the CDR3 is TGTGCCAGCTCACCGGGCAGGCAAGAGACCCAGTACTTC. Its translation: CASSPGRQETQYF. Complete variable domain (other parts from reference TRBV18 and TRBJ2-5): NAGVMQNPRHLVRRRGQEARLRCSPMKGHSHVYWYRQLPEEGLKFMVYLQKENIIDESGMPKERFSAEFPKEGPSILRIQQVVRGDSAAYFCASSPGRQETQYFGPGTRLLVL.

The J gene is TRBJ2-6, the V gene TRBV9, with TRBD2 matching over 8 bases. The junction had 16 bases not matched to a gene; V was cut back by 3 bases and J by 14 bases. The germline gives CDR1 SGDLS, CDR2 YYNGEE. The CDR3 consists of 16 residues. CDR3 in DNA: TGTGCCAGCAGCGAGACGGGGGGGGCACAGCTCAGCATCCTGACTTTC. It encodes CASSETGGAQLSILTF. The variable domain in full, completed from reference TRBV9 and TRBJ2-6, reads DSGVTQTPKHLITATGQRVTLRCSPRSGDLSVYWYQQSLDQGLQFLIQYYNGEERAKGNILERFSAQQFPDLHSELNLSSLELGDSALYFCASSETGGAQLSILTFGAGSRLTVL.

The chain recombines TRBV6-5 with TRBJ2-7; 8 bases align to TRBD1. This CDR3 spans 13 amino acids. Germline-derived CDR1 and CDR2 are MNHEY and SVGAGI. The V and J ends lost 6 bases and 4 bases, in that order; junction bases with no gene match: 5. The CDR3 nucleotides are TGTGCCAGCAGAAGGACAGGGCGGTACGAGCAGTACTTC. Translated, it gives CASRRTGRYEQYF.

This clone occurred a few times. The chain employs TRBV7-9 and TRBJ2-5, with D possibly TRBD1 on 5 matching bases. Germline CDR1 and CDR2: SEHNR and FQNEAQ (reference sequence). This CDR3 has 14 residues. Trimming shortened V by 1 base and J by 5 bases, and 11 bases separated the two germline ends. The DNA for the CDR3 is TGTGCCAGCAGCTTAGGCCGGCAGGGCGAGACCCAGTACTTC. Amino acid sequence: CASSLGRQGETQYF.

This clone was seen once. V usage is TRBV5-4 and J usage is TRBJ1-1; no definite D call. The V end lost 4 bases, the J end lost 0 bases, and 10 bases lay between the germline ends. The CDR3 consists of 14 residues. Germline V CDR1 and CDR2: SGHNT, YYREEE (reference sequence). Here the CDR3 DNA reads TGTGCCAGCAGCGTTGAAATAGTGAACACTGAAGCTTTCTTT. It translates to CASSVEIVNTEAFF.

The chain recombines TRBV7-2 with TRBJ2-3; TRBD1 might be the D (7 bases). Per the germline V gene, CDR1 is SGHTA and CDR2 is FQGNSA. This CDR3 is 16 amino acids long. Between the trimmed V and J ends, which lost 5 bases and 2 bases, there was a span of 17 bases. In nucleotides, the CDR3 is TGTGCCAGCAGCCCTATCAGGGGGGTTATCACAGATACGCAGTATTTT. This translates into CASSPIRGVITDTQYF. The full variable domain, rest sourced from reference TRBV7-2 and TRBJ2-3, is GAGVSQSPSNKVTEKGKDVELRCDPISGHTALYWYRQSLGQGLEFLIYFQGNSAPDKSGLPSDRFSAERTGGSVSTLTIQRTQQEDSAVYLCASSPIRGVITDTQYFGPGTRLTVL.

This chain links TRBV30 with TRBJ2-3; 9 nucleotides match TRBD1. This CDR3 spans 14 amino acids. The junction had 3 bases not matched to a gene; V was cut back by 2 bases and J by 3 bases. CDR1 and CDR2 (germline): GTSNPN, SVGIG (reference sequence). In DNA form, the CDR3 reads TGTGCCTGGAGTCGGGACAGGGCTACAGATACGCAGTATTTT. This codes for CAWSRDRATDTQYF.

The V and J genes are TRBV5-6 and TRBJ2-1; 10 nucleotides line up with TRBD2. V lost 0 bases to trimming and J lost 5 bases; unmatched junction nucleotides: 2. This CDR3 spans 15 amino acids. The germline V gene encodes CDR1 SGHDT and CDR2 YYEEEE. Here the CDR3 reads CASSLGSGGNNEQFF. In nucleotides, the CDR3 is TGTGCCAGCAGCTTGGGTAGCGGGGGGAACAATGAGCAGTTCTTC. The full variable domain, rest sourced from reference TRBV5-6 and TRBJ2-1, is DAGVTQSPTHLIKTRGQQVTLRCSPKSGHDTVSWYQQALGQGPQFIFQYYEEEERQRGNFPDRFSGHQFPNYSSELNVNALLLGDSALYLCASSLGSGGNNEQFFGPGTRLTVL.